This is a list of T cell receptor beta chains from one sample in a study of fetal regulatory T cell absence and autoimmunity. The assay was immunoSEQ multiplex PCR, and TCRdb's table has in-frame clones only and misses some. Among around 100,000 clones listed, 60% to 80% were seen once. Sequencing was performed on pancreas tissue. The receptors were sampled from a male donor with IPEX syndrome. CDR3s include the opening cysteine and the closing phenylalanine or tryptophan. A D gene is named only where the DNA matches it firmly. Clone size appears in some rows only: once, few, many, or a class for an expanded clone.

clone_size j_call d_call v_call cdr3_nt cdr3_aa
few TRBJ1-1 TRBD1 TRBV29-1 TGCAGCGCCGAAGGGACAGCAACGAACACTGAAGCTTTCTTT CSAEGTATNTEAFF
- TRBJ2-7 - TRBV7-2 TGTGCCAGCAGCTTAGCGATACGGGGACCCTACGAGCAGTACTTC CASSLAIRGPYEQYF
- TRBJ1-4 TRBD1 TRBV9 TGTGCCAGCGGTGCCGGGACAGGGGACGAAAAACTGTTTTTT CASGAGTGDEKLFF
- TRBJ1-1 - TRBV27 TGTGCCAGCACCCTCGGTGGCATCGGCACTGAAGCTTTCTTT CASTLGGIGTEAFF
- TRBJ2-7 - TRBV2 TGTGCCAGCACGACAGAAGTCAACTCCTACGAGCAGTACTTC CASTTEVNSYEQYF
- TRBJ2-7 - TRBV20-1 TGCAGTGGCAGCCCGGGGGAAGAGCAGTACTTC CSGSPGEEQYF
- TRBJ1-1 - TRBV27 TGTGCCGTTTTACGGAACACTGAAGCTTTCTTT CAVLRNTEAFF
- TRBJ1-5 - TRBV29-1 TGCAGCGTTCGTGACAGCAATCAGCCCCAGCATTTT CSVRDSNQPQHF
- TRBJ2-3 TRBD2 TRBV9 TGTGCCAGCAGCGCTAGCGGGAGCACAGATACGCAGTATTTT CASSASGSTDTQYF
- TRBJ2-5 TRBD2 TRBV12-5 TGTGCTAGTGGTTTGGGGACTAGCATGGAGACCCAGTACTTC CASGLGTSMETQYF
once TRBJ1-4 - TRBV6-5 TGTGCCAGCGGCCAGGGACATGAAAAACTGTTTTTT CASGQGHEKLFF
- TRBJ2-7 - TRBV27 TGTGCCAGCAGTTACAGGGGCATAGCGGGACCGCCCCCATCCTACGAGCAGTACTTC CASSYRGIAGPPPSYEQYF
- TRBJ1-2 TRBD1 TRBV2 TGTGCCAGCAGAGACAGGGGGCTTGGGGGCTACACCTTC CASRDRGLGGYTF
- TRBJ2-7 TRBD1 TRBV6-5 TGTGCCAGCACCATAGGGGGCGCGGGCGAGCAGTACTTC CASTIGGAGEQYF
- TRBJ1-2 - TRBV6-5 TGTGCCAGCAGTTACTCCACGCCCTGGGGATATGGCTACACCTTC CASSYSTPWGYGYTF
- TRBJ1-1 - TRBV4-1 TGCGCCAGCAGCCAAGACTCACGTACGAACACTGAAGCTTTCTTT CASSQDSRTNTEAFF
- TRBJ1-5 TRBD1 TRBV5-1 TGCGCCAGCAGCTTGGGAACTCGGGCAGGGGGCCAGCCCCAGCATTTT CASSLGTRAGGQPQHF
few TRBJ2-3 - TRBV30 TGTGCCTGGAGTTGGGGGATGGGGGATACGCAGTATTTT CAWSWGMGDTQYF
- TRBJ2-1 TRBD2 TRBV9 TGTGCCAGCAGCGTAGAGGGTCTAGCGGGACTCAATGAGCAGTTCTTC CASSVEGLAGLNEQFF
- TRBJ2-7 - TRBV7-9 TGTGCCAGCAGCTTAACTAGCTACGAGCAGTACTTC CASSLTSYEQYF
- TRBJ1-4 - TRBV5-4 TGTGCCAGCAGCTTAGACAGAGCAACTAATGAAAAACTGTTTTTT CASSLDRATNEKLFF
- TRBJ2-1 - TRBV12-1 TGTGCCAGCAGCTTTGACGGGAGAGATGAGCAGTTCTTC CASSFDGRDEQFF
- TRBJ2-7 TRBD2 TRBV11-3 TGTGCCAGCAGTTTTATAGCGGGAGAGGAGCAGTACTTC CASSFIAGEEQYF
- TRBJ2-7 TRBD1 TRBV10-3 TGTGCCATCAGTTCCCGGGACAGGGGACGGGAGCAGTACTTC CAISSRDRGREQYF
- TRBJ2-1 TRBD1 TRBV7-9 TGTGCCAGCAGCTGGGGCACAGGGGATGAGCAGTTCTTC CASSWGTGDEQFF
- TRBJ2-7 TRBD2 TRBV5-1 TGCGCCAGCAGCTTGGTCGCGGGAGTCTACGAGCAGTACTTC CASSLVAGVYEQYF
- TRBJ2-7 TRBD2 TRBV4-3 TGCGCCAGCAGCCAAGCCCTGCCTAGCGGGGGCGCCTTTGGCTACGAGCAGTACTTC CASSQALPSGGAFGYEQYF
- TRBJ2-1 - TRBV27 TGTGCCAGCAGTTTAGATGGCGAATACAATGAGCAGTTCTTC CASSLDGEYNEQFF
few TRBJ2-7 TRBD2 TRBV14 TGTGCCAGCAGCCAAGAAGCGGGAGGGTCCCACGAGCAGTACTTC CASSQEAGGSHEQYF
- TRBJ2-2 - TRBV7-6 TGTGCCAGCAGCTTATTGGGCGGGGCCATTAACACCGGGGAGCTGTTTTTT CASSLLGGAINTGELFF
- TRBJ1-1 - TRBV6-5 TGTGCCAGCAGTTACTCAGGGGAGAACACTGAAGCTTTCTTT CASSYSGENTEAFF
few TRBJ1-6 - TRBV25-1 TGTGCCAGCAGTGAGATCCGGGGGGAGTCCCTCCACTTT CASSEIRGESLHF